The clone carrying this TCR beta chain was seen a few times. This sample is part of a study of T cells in Graves' hyperthyroidism and ophthalmopathy. Uncontrolled infection, other autoimmune disease, pregnancy or lactation disqualified patients from enrolment. The J segment lost 1 base and the V segment lost 8 bases, leaving 9 bases of the junction unmatched. The CDR3 has 18 amino acids. CDR1 is SGHVS, CDR2 FQNEAQ, per germline. Using RNA transcripts as the source, TCR beta CDR3 regions were amplified. The TCR CDR3 was amplified in a first-round RT-PCR using the HTBI primer set. A single record per CDR3 protein comes from TCRdb applying MiXCR to the multiplex PCR reads. The sample has approximately 350,000 distinct CDR3 sequences, roughly 15% seen once.

The sequence was obtained from a woman in her fifties or sixties with Graves' ophthalmopathy. The sequenced material came from blood. This chain links TRBV7-8 with TRBJ2-2; TRBD2 agrees at 14 bases. CDR3 amino acids: CASRKGLAGGGNTGELFF. CDR3 coding DNA: TGTGCCAGCCGCAAAGGACTAGCGGGAGGAGGGAACACCGGGGAGCTGTTTTTT.